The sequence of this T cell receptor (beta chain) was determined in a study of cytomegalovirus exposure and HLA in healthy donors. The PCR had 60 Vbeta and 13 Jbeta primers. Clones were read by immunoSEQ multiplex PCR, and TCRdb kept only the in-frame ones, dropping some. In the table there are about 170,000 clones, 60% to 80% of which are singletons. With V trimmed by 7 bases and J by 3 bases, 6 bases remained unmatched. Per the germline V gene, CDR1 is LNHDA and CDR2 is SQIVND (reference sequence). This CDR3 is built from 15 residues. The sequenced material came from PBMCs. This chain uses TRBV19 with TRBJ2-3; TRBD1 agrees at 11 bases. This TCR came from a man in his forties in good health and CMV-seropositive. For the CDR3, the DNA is TGTGCCAGTACCTGGGGACAGGGGGAAACAGATACGCAGTATTTT. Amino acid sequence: CASTWGQGETDTQYF.